Below are 14 T cell receptor beta chains sequenced from a single sample in a study of vaccination effects on CD4 cells after COVID-19. Expansion of antigen-specific CD4+ T cells with viral peptide pools was carried out by the ViraFEST assay before sequencing. It was after around eleven days of culture that CD4+ T cells were isolated. No antigen has been assigned to these receptors. Profiling relied on immunoSEQ multiplex PCR, and the TCRdb table lists in-frame clones only, not all of them. The sample includes over 50,000 clones, 80% to 90% of them seen just once. Sequenced here: CD4+ T cells from PBMCs cultured with HCoV-229E spike peptides, sampled before COVID-19 vaccination. Every receptor here comes from a human donor who received a COVID-19 vaccine.

The rearrangement joins TRBV20-1 to TRBJ2-6; D is unclear. CDR3 length: 13 residues. Germline assignment: CDR1 DFQATT and CDR2 SNEGSKA (reference sequence). With 3 bases removed from V and 2 bases from J, the gap between germline ends came to 5 bases. CDR3 sequence (DNA): TGCAGTGCTAGTTATCCTGGGGCCAACGTCCTGACTTTC. It translates to CSASYPGANVLTF.

This chain links TRBV27 with TRBJ1-1; D might be TRBD1 (6 bases). CDR3 length: 14 amino acids. V dropped 7 bases and J dropped 7 bases, with 19 bases sitting between them. CDR1 is MNHEY and CDR2 is SMNVEV in the germline V gene (reference sequence). The CDR3: CASMSGDLAREAFF. The DNA of the CDR3 is TGTGCCAGCATGTCAGGGGATCTTGCCCGTGAAGCTTTCTTT.

This chain joins TRBV12-5 and TRBJ1-2; 7 nucleotides match TRBD1. The V segment lost 3 bases and the J segment 5 bases; nucleotides outside the gene matches: 6. CDR1 is LGHNT, CDR2 FRNRAP, per germline. The CDR3 covers 14 residues. In nucleotides, the CDR3 is TGTGCTAGTGGTTTTTGGACAGGAGGATATGGCTACACCTTC. It specifies CASGFWTGGYGYTF.

This chain connects TRBV15 to TRBJ2-2, with TRBD1 matching 8 bases. The CDR3 totals 16 residues. Germline CDR1 is LNHNV and CDR2 is YYDKDF (reference sequence). Losses at the gene ends were 4 bases for V and 2 bases for J; bases not matched to a gene: 6. Here the CDR3 reads CATSTWTGFNTGELFF. Here the CDR3 DNA reads TGTGCCACCAGCACCTGGACAGGGTTTAACACCGGGGAGCTGTTTTTT. Full variable domain (outside the CDR3, taken from reference TRBV15 and TRBJ2-2): DAMVIQNPRYQVTQFGKPVTLSCSQTLNHNVMYWYQQKSSQAPKLLFHYYDKDFNNEADTPDNFQSRRPNTSFCFLDIRSPGLGDTAMYLCATSTWTGFNTGELFFGEGSRLTVL.

This chain links TRBV27 with TRBJ1-6; TRBD1 matches at 7 bases. CDR1 MNHEY and CDR2 SMNVEV come from the germline V gene (reference sequence). This CDR3 region has 15 residues. The junction had 10 bases not matched to a gene; V was cut back by 4 bases and J by 10 bases. CDR3 bases: TGTGCCAGCAGTTCTGAGGGGGCTGGGAGGTCACCCCTCCACTTT. It is translated as CASSSEGAGRSPLHF.

This clone was recorded once. The chain is built from TRBV5-6 and TRBJ2-1, with 10 bases lining up with TRBD2. From germline, CDR1 is SGHDT and CDR2 YYEEEE. The CDR3 covers 16 residues. V shed 0 bases, J shed 5 bases, and the junction held 5 bases outside the gene matches. CDR3 sequence reads: CASSLEVLAGNNEQFF. For the CDR3, the DNA is TGTGCCAGCAGCTTGGAGGTACTAGCGGGGAACAATGAGCAGTTCTTC.

The chain has TRBV3-1 (or the pseudogene TRBV3-2) and TRBJ1-1; D call uncertain. The CDR3 extends over 13 amino acids. Germline V gene data show CDR1 as LGHDT and CDR2 as YNNKEL (reference sequence). V lost 2 bases, J lost 5 bases, and 9 bases lay in between. The CDR3 sequence is CASSQTGRTEAFF. DNA for the CDR3: TGTGCCAGCAGCCAAACCGGCAGGACTGAAGCTTTCTTT.

The chain couples TRBV18 to TRBJ2-1, with 7 bases matching TRBD1. The CDR3 is made up of 15 amino acids. Germline V gene lookup returns CDR1 KGHSH and CDR2 LQKENI. Trimming cost V 6 bases and J 8 bases; bases outside gene matches: 13. The CDR3 is CASSPGTAPRDEQFF. CDR3 nucleotide sequence: TGTGCCAGCTCGCCCGGGACAGCCCCCAGGGATGAGCAGTTCTTC.

This clone was seen just once. The genes are TRBV27 and TRBJ1-1; D gene ambiguous. Germline loops: CDR1 MNHEY, CDR2 SMNVEV (reference sequence). The V and J ends lost 7 bases and 2 bases respectively, with 11 bases between them. The CDR3 is 13 residues long. The CDR3 loop reads CASTYRPNTEAFF. CDR3 sequence (DNA): TGTGCCAGCACCTACAGACCAAACACTGAAGCTTTCTTT.

The chain uses TRBV19 and TRBJ2-5; D unresolved. V lost 1 base and J 0 bases, leaving 12 bases between the germline ends. CDR1 is LNHDA and CDR2 is SQIVND in the germline V gene (reference sequence). This CDR3 is 16 amino acids long. The CDR3 reads CASSIGTTLYQETQYF. The CDR3 DNA is TGTGCCAGTAGTATAGGCACAACCCTGTACCAAGAGACCCAGTACTTC.

V usage is TRBV11-2 and J usage is TRBJ2-1; no firm D call. CDR1 and CDR2 from the germline V gene are SGHAT and FQNNGV. The CDR3 covers 12 residues. Trimming took off 4 bases at V and 9 bases at J, with 10 bases between the two ends. The CDR3 is CASSCSFGEQFF. The DNA for the CDR3 is TGTGCCAGCAGCTGCTCTTTTGGTGAGCAGTTCTTC.

This rearrangement joins TRBV6-4 to TRBJ1-1, with TRBD1 matching 10 bases. J gave up 5 bases and V 5 bases, and 11 bases lay outside the gene matches. Per the germline V gene, CDR1 is MRHNA and CDR2 is SNTAGT. CDR3 size: 16 residues. The CDR3 DNA reads TGTGCCAGCAGTACTAGACAGGGGGCGGCGAGGACTGAAGCTTTCTTT. Translating it yields CASSTRQGAARTEAFF.

The chain uses TRBV29-1 and TRBJ2-3; the D is unclear. The CDR3 is 15 residues long. Germline V gene sequence: CDR1 SQVTM, CDR2 ANQGSEA. With 2 bases removed from V and 0 bases from J, the gap between germline ends came to 12 bases. CDR3 coding DNA: TGCAGCGTTGAAAATTGGCAGACTAGCACAGATACGCAGTATTTT. Its translation is CSVENWQTSTDTQYF.

V and J are TRBV6-2 or TRBV6-3 and TRBJ2-3; D ambiguous. The V gene lost 6 bases and the J gene lost 4 bases, with 11 bases spanning the gap. This CDR3 is 13 amino acids long. Looked up from germline, CDR1 is MNHEY and CDR2 is SVGEGT. The CDR3 is CASSRWAPDTQYF. The CDR3 coding sequence is TGTGCCAGCAGCCGCTGGGCCCCAGATACGCAGTATTTT.